Here is one T cell receptor beta chain with its context. Data came from immunoSEQ multiplex PCR; TCRdb stores just in-frame clones and leaves some out. The table shows over 110,000 clones, with under 90% occurring only once. This entry belongs to a study of blood T cell repertoires in COVID-19. The CDR3 is 15 residues long. CDR1 is MNHNS and CDR2 is SASEGT in the germline V gene. Trimming removed 3 bases from V and 4 bases from J; junction bases left unmatched: 5. Sequenced sample: PBMCs or T cells enriched from blood (not recorded which). The sequence was obtained from a man aged 50 or older in a cohort exposed to, infected with or recovered from COVID-19 (not recorded which). This chain uses TRBV6-1 with TRBJ1-5; 8 bases are a match to TRBD1. CDR3 amino acids: CASSDRQGWNQPQHF. The CDR3 DNA follows: TGTGCCAGCAGTGATCGACAGGGGTGGAATCAGCCCCAGCATTTT.